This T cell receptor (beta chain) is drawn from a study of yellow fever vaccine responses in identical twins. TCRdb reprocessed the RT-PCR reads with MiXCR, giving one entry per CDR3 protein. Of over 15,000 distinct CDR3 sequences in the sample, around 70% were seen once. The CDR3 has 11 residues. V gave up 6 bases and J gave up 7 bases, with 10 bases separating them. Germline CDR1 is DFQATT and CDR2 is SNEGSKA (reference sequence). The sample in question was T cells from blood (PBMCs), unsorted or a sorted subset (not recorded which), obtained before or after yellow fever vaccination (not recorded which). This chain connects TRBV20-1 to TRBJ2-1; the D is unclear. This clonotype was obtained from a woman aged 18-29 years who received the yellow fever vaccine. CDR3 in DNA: TGCAGTGCAATCTTGGGAAATGAGCAGTTCTTC. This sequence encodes CSAILGNEQFF.